This is a list of T cell receptor beta chains from one sample in a study of Ad26.COV2.S vaccination and SARS-CoV-2 variants. The protocol was immunoSEQ multiplex PCR, while the TCRdb copy is restricted to in-frame clones and leaves out a portion. The profile covers approximately 410,000 clones, with around 93% appearing a single time and 1.5% to 2% taken by the ten largest. The sequenced sample was peripheral blood, obtained in a trial of Ad26.COV2.S vaccine versus placebo. These receptors came from a person between 18 and 60 years old who received the Ad26.COV2.S COVID-19 vaccine or a placebo. Both conserved end residues are part of each CDR3. Each record gives: V gene, CDR3 length, J gene, clone size, D gene, CDR3 DNA, CDR3 protein. The D gene is left open where the match is weak. Not every row has a clone size; where given, it reads once, few, many or a size class.

TRBV9,18,TRBJ1-5,once,NA,TGTGCCAGCAGCCCCCCATCGACAGGCCACCCGAGCAATCAGCCCCAGCATTTT,CASSPPSTGHPSNQPQHF
TRBV5-6,15,TRBJ2-3,once,NA,TGTGCCAGCAGCTTCCCCACGGCGGGACTTCAGGGGCAGTATTTT,CASSFPTAGLQGQYF
TRBV6-5,15,TRBJ2-7,NA,TRBD2,TGTGCCAGCAGTTACTCGACTAGCGGGACATACGAGCAGTACTTC,CASSYSTSGTYEQYF
TRBV7-2,16,TRBJ2-3,NA,TRBD2,TGTGCCAGCAGCAACGGACTAGCAAAGATCACAGATACGCAGTATTTT,CASSNGLAKITDTQYF
TRBV19,16,TRBJ2-5,few,TRBD1,TGTGCCAGTAGTATGGCGGGACAGGGGGCGAAAAAGACCCAGTACTTC,CASSMAGQGAKKTQYF
TRBV6-5,14,TRBJ1-3,NA,TRBD1,TGTGCCAGCAATACAGGGGTGGGAGGAAACACCATATATTTT,CASNTGVGGNTIYF
TRBV19,13,TRBJ1-5,NA,NA,TGTGCCAGTAGTATACGGGGGGCTCAGCCCCAGCATTTT,CASSIRGAQPQHF
TRBV9,14,TRBJ1-1,NA,NA,TGTGCCAGCAGCGCTCAACAACAGAACACTGAAGCTTTCTTT,CASSAQQQNTEAFF
TRBV5-1,14,TRBJ1-4,NA,NA,TGCGCCAGCAGCTCGCGGGGACTCAATGAAAAACTGTTTTTT,CASSSRGLNEKLFF
TRBV4-1,17,TRBJ2-3,NA,TRBD2,TGCGCCAGCAGCCCCCGAATAACTAGCGGGGGCACAGATACGCAGTATTTT,CASSPRITSGGTDTQYF
TRBV20-1,10,TRBJ2-5,NA,NA,TGCAGTGCTTCCTTGGAGACCCAGTACTTC,CSASLETQYF
TRBV25-1,13,TRBJ2-7,NA,NA,TGTGCCAGCATTGAGGGATTGGGGGGCGTGGAGTACTTC,CASIEGLGGVEYF
TRBV6-5,15,TRBJ1-5,NA,NA,TGTGCCAGCAGTTATGGGAGACAGACGTATCAGCCCCAGCATTTT,CASSYGRQTYQPQHF
TRBV7-6,14,TRBJ1-5,NA,NA,TGTGCCAGCAGCCCACTGCCCAGCAATCAGCCCCAGCATTTT,CASSPLPSNQPQHF
TRBV4-1,17,TRBJ2-2,NA,NA,TGCGCCAGCAGCCAAGTTGGCGGGACCATCAGGCCCGGGGAGCTGTTTTTT,CASSQVGGTIRPGELFF
TRBV5-1,15,TRBJ1-4,NA,NA,TGCGCCAGCAGCTTGGCGGCAGGGAGTACTGAAAAACTGTTTTTT,CASSLAAGSTEKLFF